The entry below describes one TCR beta chain. This record belongs to a study of CD8 T cells in ankylosing spondylitis. CDR3 length: 14 amino acids. Trimming cost V 7 bases and J 2 bases; bases outside gene matches: 5. CDR1 and CDR2 (germline): MNHEY, SMNVEV (reference sequence). TCRdb re-called the 5' RACE reads through MiXCR, storing one row per CDR3 protein. The repertoire holds about 360,000 distinct CDR3 sequences, with more than 20% as singletons. This chain uses TRBV27 with TRBJ2-1, with TRBD1 identical over 7 bases. The TCR comes from a male donor with ankylosing spondylitis or in good health (not recorded which). The sample was blood, either unsorted or a sorted T cell fraction (not recorded which). The chain's CDR3 is CASTRQGPYNEQFF. The CDR3, as DNA: TGTGCCAGCACCCGACAGGGCCCCTACAATGAGCAGTTCTTC.